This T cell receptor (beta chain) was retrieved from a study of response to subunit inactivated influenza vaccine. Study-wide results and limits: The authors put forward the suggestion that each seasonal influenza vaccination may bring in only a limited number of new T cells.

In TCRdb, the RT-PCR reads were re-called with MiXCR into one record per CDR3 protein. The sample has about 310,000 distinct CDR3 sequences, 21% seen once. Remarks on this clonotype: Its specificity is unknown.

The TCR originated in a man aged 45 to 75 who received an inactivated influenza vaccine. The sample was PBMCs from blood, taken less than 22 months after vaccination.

The CDR3 sequence: CASSYLPDGLASTDTQYF. The CDR3 nucleotides are TGTGCCAGCAGTTACCTTCCCGACGGACTAGCTAGCACAGATACGCAGTATTTT. This chain joins TRBV6-5 and TRBJ2-3; TRBD2 agrees at 8 bases. Trimming at V came to 2 bases and at J to 0 bases, leaving 10 bases not matched to a gene. From germline, CDR1 is MNHEY and CDR2 SVGAGI. The CDR3 totals 18 residues.